A selection of T cell receptor beta chains follows, all from one sample in a study of blood T cell repertoires in COVID-19. TCRdb's copy holds only in-frame clones and misses some; the assay was immunoSEQ multiplex PCR. The data contain approximately 500,000 clones, roughly 89% of them singletons. The material sequenced was peripheral blood. The receptors shown here come from a woman aged 50 to 65 with COVID-19, enrolled during active disease. Both conserved end residues are part of each CDR3. D genes are given only for firm matches. Clone size is shown for a subset of rows, as once, few, many or a class of expanded clone.

v_gene	abundance	j_gene	d_gene	CDR3nt	CDR3aa
TRBV10-1	-	TRBJ2-2	-	TGCGCCAGCAGTTCTCAGGTTGCCGGGGAGCTGTTTTTT	CASSSQVAGELFF
TRBV5-1	-	TRBJ1-6	TRBD1	TGCGCCAGCAGCTTGGAGGGACAGGAACATTCACCCCTCCACTTT	CASSLEGQEHSPLHF
TRBV10-1	-	TRBJ1-6	TRBD1	TGCGCCAGCGGGGAAATCGGGACAGATAATTCACCCCTCCACTTT	CASGEIGTDNSPLHF
TRBV7-6	-	TRBJ2-3	TRBD2	TGTGCCAGCAGCTTCCCAACAGCGGGGGACCCTATTTCTAGCACAGATACGCAGTATTTT	CASSFPTAGDPISSTDTQYF
TRBV3-1/TRBV3-2	-	TRBJ1-1	-	TGTGCCAGCAGTCCGATCGGGGATATGAACACTGAAGCTTTCTTT	CASSPIGDMNTEAFF
TRBV5-1	-	TRBJ1-1	-	TGCGCCAGCAGCTTGGAAGCATCCACTGAAGCTTTCTTT	CASSLEASTEAFF
TRBV15	-	TRBJ1-5	TRBD1	TGTGCCACCAGCAGCTCCGGGACAGGCAATCAGCCCCAGCATTTT	CATSSSGTGNQPQHF
TRBV7-6	-	TRBJ1-1	TRBD1	TGTGCCAGCAGCATCAGGGGGTCTGGACAGGGCACTGAAGCTTTCTTT	CASSIRGSGQGTEAFF
TRBV6-5	-	TRBJ1-1	TRBD1	TGTGCCAGCAGCATGGGACAGGGCATGCCTTTCTTT	CASSMGQGMPFF
TRBV5-1	-	TRBJ1-1	-	TGCGCCAGCAGCTTGGGCGGGGCGGTGGCTTTCTTT	CASSLGGAVAFF
TRBV6-1	-	TRBJ1-2	-	TGTGCCAGCAGTGAAGAGTGGGGGGGACGGATCTATGGCTACACCTTC	CASSEEWGGRIYGYTF
TRBV5-1	once	TRBJ2-1	TRBD2	TGCGCCAGCAGCTTGGCCCGGACTAGCGGGGGGGCCCTTCCTGAGCAGTTCTTC	CASSLARTSGGALPEQFF
TRBV28	-	TRBJ1-1	TRBD1	TGTGCCAGCATATGGACAGGGGGGAATACTGAAGCTTTCTTT	CASIWTGGNTEAFF
TRBV3-1/TRBV3-2	-	TRBJ2-3	TRBD1	TGTGCCAGCAGCCCTACAGGGGGCTGGGGAGATACGCAGTATTTT	CASSPTGGWGDTQYF
TRBV5-1	-	TRBJ2-7	TRBD1	TGCGCCAGCAGCGGAAACCGGGACAGCGGTTTTTTCAGCGAGCAGTACTTC	CASSGNRDSGFFSEQYF
TRBV27	-	TRBJ2-1	TRBD1	TGTGCCAGCAGTACAACAGGGGGGTCTTACAATGAGCAGTTCTTC	CASSTTGGSYNEQFF
TRBV5-1	few	TRBJ1-4	-	TGCGCCAGCAGCTCATACCCTCGGACAGCAACTAATGAAAAACTGTTTTTT	CASSSYPRTATNEKLFF
TRBV9	-	TRBJ1-3	-	TGTGCCAGCAGCTTAGGGGGGGCTGGAAACACCATATATTTT	CASSLGGAGNTIYF
TRBV3-1/TRBV3-2	-	TRBJ1-1	-	TGTGCCAGCAGTCATTTGGGGAGGTTCGCTGAAGCTTTCTTT	CASSHLGRFAEAFF
TRBV18	-	TRBJ1-1	-	TGTGCCAGCTCAGGGGGCGGCACTGAAGCTTTCTTT	CASSGGGTEAFF
TRBV5-1	-	TRBJ1-2	TRBD1	TGCGCCAGCAGCTTGAACAGGGGAGGAGGCTACACCTTC	CASSLNRGGGYTF
TRBV18	-	TRBJ1-1	-	TGTGCCAGCTCCCGTACAGAGAACACTGAAGCTTTCTTT	CASSRTENTEAFF
TRBV28	-	TRBJ2-7	TRBD2	TGTGCCAGCCAAACCCCGGGGGGGGTCTACGAGCAGTACTTC	CASQTPGGVYEQYF
TRBV5-1	-	TRBJ1-1	TRBD1	TGCGCCAGCAGCCTGGGACAGGGGGCGCGGGAAGCTTTCTTT	CASSLGQGAREAFF
TRBV19	-	TRBJ2-6	-	TGTGCCAGTAAATGGAGGAGCTCTGGGGCCAACGTCCTGACTTTC	CASKWRSSGANVLTF
TRBV18	-	TRBJ1-4	TRBD1	TGTGCCAGCTCACCACACCGACGACAGGGGGTCGGGGAAAAACTGTTTTTT	CASSPHRRQGVGEKLFF
TRBV9	-	TRBJ2-1	-	TGTGCCAGCAGCACAATGTACCGCAATGAGCAGTTCTTC	CASSTMYRNEQFF
TRBV2	-	TRBJ2-3	-	TGTGCCAGCAGTGAGTCTCGAGGCACAGATACGCAGTATTTT	CASSESRGTDTQYF
TRBV27	few	TRBJ1-6	-	TGTGCCAGCAGTCGCCGGAATTCACCCCTCCACTTT	CASSRRNSPLHF
TRBV12-3/TRBV12-4	-	TRBJ1-1	TRBD1	TGTGCTACAGGACAGGAGAACACTGAAGCTTTCTTT	CATGQENTEAFF
TRBV18	-	TRBJ1-5	TRBD1	TGTGCCAGCTCACAGGACAGGGGTCTGCAGCCCCAGCATTTT	CASSQDRGLQPQHF
TRBV19	-	TRBJ1-6	TRBD1	TGTGCCAGTAGGCGGGACAGGGAATCACCCCTCCACTTT	CASRRDRESPLHF
TRBV30	-	TRBJ2-7	TRBD1	TGTGCCTGCCCGGGACAGGGGGCTTACGAGCAGTACTTC	CACPGQGAYEQYF
TRBV5-4	-	TRBJ1-6	TRBD1	TGTGCCAGCAGCACTCGGACAGGGCCGAATTCACCCCTCCACTTT	CASSTRTGPNSPLHF
TRBV19	-	TRBJ2-1	TRBD2	TGTGCCGCTCAGACTAGCGGGGTGAGTAATGAGCAGTTCTTC	CAAQTSGVSNEQFF
TRBV2	few	TRBJ1-5	TRBD1	TGTGCCAGCAGCAAGGAACAGGGGAGCAATCAGCCCCAGCATTTT	CASSKEQGSNQPQHF
TRBV5-1	-	TRBJ2-6	TRBD1	TGCGCCAGCAGCTTGGGAACCGGGACAGGGGTCGCTGGGGCCAACGTCCTGACTTTC	CASSLGTGTGVAGANVLTF
TRBV6-5	-	TRBJ1-1	TRBD1	TGTGCCAGCAGTTACAGGGGGCTAATGAACACTGAAGCTTTCTTT	CASSYRGLMNTEAFF
TRBV19	once	TRBJ2-5	TRBD1	TGTGCCAGTAGCCGAGGACAGGGGGAAGAGACCCAGTACTTC	CASSRGQGEETQYF
TRBV6-5	-	TRBJ1-5	-	TGTGCCAGCAGGTTGACATGGGGCAATCAGCCCCAGCATTTT	CASRLTWGNQPQHF
TRBV6-6	-	TRBJ2-6	-	TGTGCCAGCAGTTACGGGCAGGGGAGTGGGGCCAACGTCCTGACTTTC	CASSYGQGSGANVLTF